This T cell receptor (beta chain) derives from a study of T cell responses to AZD1222 COVID-19 vaccine. Some second doses came at about 4 weeks and others at about 12 weeks; these were pooled. Germline values: CDR1 MDHEN, CDR2 SYDVKM. The CDR3 sequence is 18 residues long. V lost 9 bases to trimming and J lost 0 bases; unmatched junction nucleotides: 17. Libraries were prepared by immunoSEQ multiplex PCR; TCRdb keeps only in-frame clonotypes and omits some of them. The data contain 86,000 or so clones, 86% of them singletons. This clone was recorded only once. The antigen remains unidentified. Points from the study as a whole: CD4 TCRs associated with vaccination spanned spike, dominating at 160-218 and 743-854. Rises in breadth and depth of Spike-specific TCRs came after two AZD1222 doses.

The chain joins TRBV28 to TRBJ2-7, with TRBD2 identical over 10 bases. The TCR originated in an adult who received the AZD1222 COVID-19 vaccine. The input for sequencing was peripheral blood, taken 28 days after the second AZD1222 dose. Here the CDR3 DNA reads TGTGCCAGTCTGGCGGGGGGCAGGACTAGCGGCGTCTCCTACGAGCAGTACTTC. It is translated as CASLAGGRTSGVSYEQYF.